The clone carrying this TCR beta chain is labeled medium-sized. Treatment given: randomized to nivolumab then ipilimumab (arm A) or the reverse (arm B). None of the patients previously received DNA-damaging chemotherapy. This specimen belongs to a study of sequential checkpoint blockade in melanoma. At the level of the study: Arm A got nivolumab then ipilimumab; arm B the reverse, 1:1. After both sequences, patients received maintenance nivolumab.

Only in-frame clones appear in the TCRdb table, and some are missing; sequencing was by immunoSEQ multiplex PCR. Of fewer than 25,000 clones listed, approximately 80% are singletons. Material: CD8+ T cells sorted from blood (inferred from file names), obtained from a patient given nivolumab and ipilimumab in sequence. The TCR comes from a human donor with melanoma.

The CDR3 DNA is TGTGCCAGCAGTCCTCCCGGGACAGGGGATCTGGACACTGAAGCTTTCTTT. Residues: CASSPPGTGDLDTEAFF. The chain combines TRBV28 with TRBJ1-1, with TRBD1 identical over 10 bases. Germline values: CDR1 MDHEN, CDR2 SYDVKM. V shed 5 bases and J 3 bases; nucleotides not matched to a gene: 12. The CDR3 runs 17 residues. Combining the CDR3 with reference TRBV28 and TRBJ1-1 gives the whole variable domain DVKVTQSSRYLVKRTGEKVFLECVQDMDHENMFWYRQDPGLGLRLIYFSYDVKMKEKGDIPEGYSVSREKKERFSLILESASTNQTSMYLCASSPPGTGDLDTEAFFGQGTRLTVV.